Presented here are 17 T cell receptor beta chains from one specimen sequenced in a study of blood T cell repertoires in COVID-19. Data came from immunoSEQ multiplex PCR; TCRdb stores just in-frame clones and leaves some out. The sample has about 54,000 clones, under 90% seen once; the top ten hold over 25%. Material: peripheral blood. The receptor set was obtained from a human donor in a cohort sampled during active COVID-19.

This clone was recorded once. This chain links TRBV5-4 with TRBJ2-5; TRBD2 matches 8 bases. Unmatched junction bases numbered 10, after V lost 2 bases and J lost 4 bases. The CDR3 has 16 amino acids. Per germline, CDR1 SGHNT and CDR2 YYREEE (reference sequence). The CDR3 DNA reads TGTGCCAGCAGCTTAGGTCCGGCGGGGGGCGTAGAGACCCAGTACTTC. Protein sequence: CASSLGPAGGVETQYF.

A note on this clone: The junction and the germline gene differ at one end; a read error may be behind it. The rearrangement joins TRBV7-9 to TRBJ2-2; a possible D gene is TRBD1 (6 bases). The CDR3 has 15 amino acids. CDR1 and CDR2 from the germline V gene are SEHNR and FQNEAQ (reference sequence). The CDR3 DNA follows: TGTGCCAGCACCTTACAGGGTAGGAACACCGGGGAGCTGTTTTTT. Protein product: CASTLQGRNTGELFF.

This chain connects TRBV6-5 to TRBJ1-2, with D maybe TRBD1 (5 bases). CDR3 size: 13 residues. The V end lost 5 bases, the J end lost 7 bases, and 14 bases lay between the germline ends. Germline V gene sequence: CDR1 MNHEY, CDR2 SVGAGI. This chain's CDR3 is CASSNEGAGGYTF. The CDR3 DNA sequence: TGTGCCAGCAGTAACGAAGGGGCCGGTGGCTACACCTTC.

This clone occurred once. The chain has TRBV5-6 and TRBJ2-7, with D possibly being TRBD2 (6 bases). This CDR3 region has 14 residues. V was trimmed by 4 bases and J by 9 bases, leaving 20 bases between them. Per germline, CDR1 SGHDT and CDR2 YYEEEE. The CDR3 reads CASSETGTWNLQYF. In nucleotides, the CDR3 is TGTGCCAGCAGCGAGACCGGGACTTGGAATTTGCAGTACTTC. The whole variable domain, filled in from reference TRBV5-6 and TRBJ2-7, reads DAGVTQSPTHLIKTRGQQVTLRCSPKSGHDTVSWYQQALGQGPQFIFQYYEEEERQRGNFPDRFSGHQFPNYSSELNVNALLLGDSALYLCASSETGTWNLQYFGPGTRLTVT.

This clone was detected once. The chain uses TRBV6-5 and TRBJ1-1; 11 nucleotides line up with TRBD1. With 6 bases clipped from V and 4 bases from J, the junction kept 4 bases outside the gene matches. The CDR3 totals 14 residues. Germline V gene sequence: CDR1 MNHEY, CDR2 SVGAGI. CDR3 sequence reads: CASRTGTGGTEAFF. DNA of the CDR3: TGTGCCAGCAGGACCGGGACAGGGGGCACTGAAGCTTTCTTT.

The J gene is TRBJ1-3, the V gene TRBV25-1; no firm D call. Germline CDR1 and CDR2: MGHDK and SYGVNS. V lost 3 bases to trimming and J lost 3 bases, with 15 bases between them. This CDR3 is 16 amino acids long. This CDR3 reads CASSEGNRGVGNTIYF. CDR3 nucleotide sequence: TGTGCCAGCAGTGAGGGCAATCGCGGGGTTGGAAACACCATATATTTT.

The chain carries TRBV25-1 and TRBJ2-3; 10 bases agree with TRBD1. The V segment lost 6 bases and the J segment 8 bases; nucleotides outside the gene matches: 8. CDR1 and CDR2 from the germline V gene are MGHDK and SYGVNS. This CDR3 comprises 14 residues. In nucleotides, the CDR3 is TGTGCCAGCAGAAAACCGGGACAGGGGTTTACGCAGTATTTT. Translated, it gives CASRKPGQGFTQYF. The full variable domain, with the rest looked up from reference TRBV25-1 and TRBJ2-3, is EADIYQTPRYLVIGTGKKITLECSQTMGHDKMYWYQQDPGMELHLIHYSYGVNSTEKGDLSSESTVSRIRTEHFPLTLESARPSHTSQYLCASRKPGQGFTQYFGPGTRLTVL.

The chain employs TRBV6-5 and TRBJ2-3; TRBD2 agrees at 10 bases. The CDR3 loop spans 15 amino acids. The junction had 10 bases not matched to a gene; V was cut back by 8 bases and J by 5 bases. Germline values: CDR1 MNHEY, CDR2 SVGAGI. Here the CDR3 reads CASRQREGRVDTQYF. CDR3 DNA sequence: TGTGCCAGCCGCCAGCGGGAGGGCCGGGTAGATACGCAGTATTTT.

J is TRBJ2-2 and V is TRBV6-4, with D tentatively TRBD1 (5 bases). The CDR3 covers 14 residues. Germline assignment: CDR1 MRHNA and CDR2 SNTAGT. The ends were cut back, 7 bases at V and 1 base at J, with 10 bases in the middle. The CDR3 spells CASKPGMNTGELFF. The CDR3 nucleotides read TGTGCCAGCAAACCAGGGATGAACACCGGGGAGCTGTTTTTT.

The chain couples TRBV2 to TRBJ2-3, with D tentatively TRBD1 (6 bases). This CDR3 contains 13 residues. Germline V gene data show CDR1 as SNHLY and CDR2 as FYNNEI. The V and J ends lost 7 bases and 4 bases respectively, with 12 bases between them. Here the CDR3 reads CASTTGWADTQYF. CDR3 nucleotides: TGTGCCAGCACCACAGGGTGGGCAGATACGCAGTATTTT.

The chain links TRBV5-1 to TRBJ2-3; the match to TRBD2 covers 8 bases. With 1 base clipped from V and 2 bases from J, the junction kept 9 bases outside the gene matches. Germline values: CDR1 SGHRS, CDR2 YFSETQ. The CDR3 is made up of 17 amino acids. The CDR3 nucleotides are TGCGCCAGCAGCTTGTCGAGGCTTAGCGGGACCACAGATACGCAGTATTTT. Amino acids: CASSLSRLSGTTDTQYF.

CDR3 nucleotides: TGCGCCAGCAGCTTCCAGTTAAGCTCCTACGAGCAGTACTTC. It is translated as CASSFQLSSYEQYF. This chain connects TRBV5-1 to TRBJ2-7; no clear D. Germline V CDR1 and CDR2: SGHRS, YFSETQ. Trimming stripped 2 bases from V and 0 bases from J, with 9 bases between. The CDR3 totals 14 residues. The full variable domain, completed using reference TRBV5-1 and TRBJ2-7, is KAGVTQTPRYLIKTRGQQVTLSCSPISGHRSVSWYQQTPGQGLQFLFEYFSETQRNKGNFPGRFSGRQFSNSRSEMNVSTLELGDSALYLCASSFQLSSYEQYFGPGTRLTVT.

About this clone itself: Other DNA sequences in the same sample also yield this CDR3. The rearrangement joins TRBV4-1 to TRBJ2-3; TRBD1 matches at 9 bases. V shed 1 base, J shed 2 bases, and the junction held 1 base outside the gene matches. Germline lookup yields CDR1 MGHRA and CDR2 YSYEKL. This CDR3 is built from 15 residues. CDR3 amino acids: CASSQGQGDTDTQYF. In nucleotides, the CDR3 is TGCGCCAGCAGCCAAGGACAGGGGGACACAGATACGCAGTATTTT.

The chain combines TRBV7-9 with TRBJ2-3; 8 bases fit TRBD1. V shed 0 bases, J shed 3 bases, and the junction held 8 bases outside the gene matches. This CDR3 has 17 amino acids. Germline V gene data show CDR1 as SEHNR and CDR2 as FQNEAQ (reference sequence). CDR3 residues: CASSLATGAIQTDTQYF. CDR3 coding DNA: TGTGCCAGCAGCTTAGCGACAGGGGCCATTCAGACAGATACGCAGTATTTT.

By share, this clone counts as medium-sized (0.01 to 0.1%). The V gene is TRBV15, the J gene TRBJ2-2; 11 bases map to TRBD1. CDR3 length equals 18 residues. Germline loops: CDR1 LNHNV, CDR2 YYDKDF (reference sequence). The ends lost 2 bases at V and 2 bases at J; junction bases unmatched: 7. In DNA, the CDR3 is TGTGCCACCAGCAGAATACCGGGACAGGGGGGTAACACCGGGGAGCTGTTTTTT. Translating gives CATSRIPGQGGNTGELFF.

The V call is TRBV30, the J call TRBJ2-3, with D unresolved. Trimming left V 4 bases short and J 4 bases short, with 9 bases between. Germline V gene sequence: CDR1 GTSNPN, CDR2 SVGIG (reference sequence). The CDR3 has 12 amino acids. The CDR3 nucleotides are TGTGCCTGGAAATTGAGCGCAGATACGCAGTATTTT. It encodes CAWKLSADTQYF.

This rearrangement joins TRBV28 to TRBJ1-2, with 9 positions matching TRBD1. Germline-derived CDR1 and CDR2 are MDHEN and SYDVKM. V shed 6 bases and J 8 bases; nucleotides not matched to a gene: 10. The CDR3 is made up of 14 amino acids. This CDR3 reads CASRFPGTGSGYTF. The CDR3 DNA is TGTGCCAGCAGATTCCCAGGGACAGGGTCAGGCTACACCTTC.